The clone carrying this T cell receptor beta chain was counted ten times or more. Next came a second PCR, run for roughly 6 to 11 cycles, which used a sample-barcoded 5' primer along with a J-beta primer mix. TCRdb used MiXCR to reprocess the 5' RACE reads, holding one entry per CDR3 protein. This table has under 800,000 distinct CDR3 sequences, roughly 44% appearing once. This specimen comes from a study of blood T cells in healthy people across ages. The sequence was collected from a woman aged 55 to 70 in good health. The sequencing sample was made of blood.

The CDR3 is CASSLTSGAGEQYF. The CDR3 nucleotides are TGTGCCAGCAGCTTAACTAGCGGGGCGGGGGAGCAGTACTTC. This chain uses TRBV7-2 with TRBJ2-7, with 10 bases aligning to TRBD2. Germline assignment: CDR1 SGHTA and CDR2 FQGNSA. V lost 2 bases, J lost 7 bases, and 5 bases stayed unmatched. This CDR3 contains 14 residues. Full variable domain (outside the CDR3, taken from reference TRBV7-2 and TRBJ2-7): GAGVSQSPSNKVTEKGKDVELRCDPISGHTALYWYRQSLGQGLEFLIYFQGNSAPDKSGLPSDRFSAERTGGSVSTLTIQRTQQEDSAVYLCASSLTSGAGEQYFGPGTRLTVT.